This T cell receptor (beta chain) was observed in a study of blood T cell repertoires in COVID-19 (TCRdb year 2020). Background for the entire study: Samples from collaborators originated in the United States, Italy and Spain and spanned both the acute and convalescent phases of COVID-19. A freely available public database, intended as a resource for researchers studying the immune response to SARS-CoV-2, is where the repertoires were released. The prospective study material was composed of cDNA or gDNA derived from T cells, B-cell-depleted T cells, or PBMCs. HLA class I and class II types, where available, came from metadata supplied by the sample provider rather than from assay-based typing. The sample metadata nearly always contained a de-identified subject ID, COVID-19 status, age in years and sex. The samples were drawn from two sources: the first 160 participants of the ongoing ImmuneRACE study, and fewer than 1,500 subjects contributed by 6 global collaborators. Subjects who had been exposed to COVID-19, were actively infected with it, or had recovered from it provided the deeply sampled blood TCRbeta repertoires that made up the dataset. What the work shows at the level of the full study, not this receptor alone: How much clinical and demographic metadata was included differed by source and by participant, and the metadata was provided uncurated.

Concerning this clone itself: Its antigen is currently not known. Base qualities are missing; no much larger clone stands one base away.

TCRbeta CDR3 regions were amplified from genomic DNA using the immunoSEQ Assay, a bias-controlled multiplex PCR. Per the authors' processing: Within the assay, amplification of reference gene primers was used to estimate how many nucleated cells each sample contained. To quantify the absolute abundance of each unique TCRbeta CDR3 rearrangement, sequence reads were collapsed and filtered. For each sample, productive Simpson clonality was calculated as the square root of Simpson's diversity index across productive rearrangements. TCRdb stores this immuneACCESS table with in-frame sequences only. Part of the clones is absent; in the studies checked, under half of the shortfall reflects unresolved V genes, and no reason is known for the rest. That table supplies the V and J calls and clone size; D and trimming were determined from the DNA. The sample has roughly 120,000 clones on record, about 85% of them singletons. Under 2.5% of the sample is in the top ten clones.

Each collaborating institution followed its own protocols to collect whole blood in K2EDTA tubes. For TCRbeta analysis, collaborators shipped samples in one of three forms: frozen whole blood, isolated PBMCs, or DNA extracted from either of those sample types. Unmatched junction bases come to 10, with V trimmed by 1 base and J by 8 bases. The germline V gene (reference sequence) yields LGHDT for CDR1 and YNNKEL for CDR2. Including cysteine and phenylalanine, the CDR3 has 16 amino acids. CDR3 DNA only is kept here, 48 bases in frame from base 1. This TCR derives from a man aged 70-80 years with acute or convalescent COVID-19. The sequenced material came from peripheral blood. The rearrangement combines TRBV3-1 (or the pseudogene TRBV3-2) with TRBJ2-1; the central 8 bases match TRBD2. CDR3 loop: CASSQVIAAGGYEQFF. The bases are TGTGCCAGCAGCCAAGTGATAGCGGCGGGGGGCTATGAGCAGTTCTTC.